Listed here are 14 T cell receptor beta chains from one sample, sequenced in a study of PD-1 blockade in classical Hodgkin lymphoma. The patients all showed relapse after autologous stem cell transplantation, while their brentuximab vedotin exposure varied. This table comes from immunoSEQ multiplex PCR, and its TCRdb copy is limited to in-frame clones, with some not included. This sample carries about 86,000 clones, 89% of them seen once, and the ten largest clones take around a tenth. This material consisted of peripheral blood mononuclear cells (PBMCs), taken before the second cycle of nivolumab. The source of these receptors is a human donor with classical Hodgkin lymphoma.

CDR3 coding DNA: TGTGCCAGCAGCTTGTTTTGGAGTCAGGGCTCCTACGAGCAGTACTTC. This gives the protein CASSLFWSQGSYEQYF. The chain carries TRBV5-6 and TRBJ2-7; a weak D match, TRBD1 (5 bases). This CDR3 has 16 amino acids. The V and J ends lost 1 base and 0 bases respectively, with 14 bases between them. Germline-derived CDR1 and CDR2 are SGHDT and YYEEEE.

The rearrangement joins TRBV10-1 to TRBJ2-3; a weak D match, TRBD2 (6 bases). Trimming pared 4 bases from V and 0 bases from J, leaving 11 bases between. Looked up from germline, CDR1 is WNHNN and CDR2 is SYGVQD (reference sequence). The CDR3 runs to 15 residues. In nucleotides, the CDR3 is TGCGCCAGCAGTGTGTCGGGGGTTAGCACAGATACGCAGTATTTT. It is translated as CASSVSGVSTDTQYF.

V usage is TRBV5-1 and J usage is TRBJ2-5, with 7 bases identical to TRBD1. Germline-derived CDR1 and CDR2 are SGHRS and YFSETQ. The CDR3 contains 15 residues. Trimming at V came to 0 bases and at J to 2 bases, leaving 4 bases not matched to a gene. CDR3 region: CASSLAPDRQETQYF. The CDR3 DNA follows: TGCGCCAGCAGCTTGGCTCCGGACAGGCAAGAGACCCAGTACTTC.

The V gene is TRBV4-1, the J gene TRBJ2-7; D gene ambiguous. The CDR3 loop spans 15 amino acids. CDR1 and CDR2 (germline): MGHRA, YSYEKL. Trimming took 2 bases from V and 3 from J, leaving 14 bases between them. CDR3 sequence reads: CASSQTPGVNYEQYF. In DNA, the CDR3 is TGCGCCAGCAGCCAAACACCTGGCGTAAACTACGAGCAGTACTTC.

The gene calls are TRBV29-1 and TRBJ2-7, with D possibly matching TRBD2 (7 bases). CDR3 length: 13 residues. Germline CDR1 reads SQVTM; CDR2 reads ANQGSEA. V was pared by 5 bases and J by 0 bases, with 11 bases between. CDR3 in amino acids: CSVLGGLSYEQYF. The DNA of the CDR3 is TGCAGCGTTCTCGGGGGGCTCTCCTACGAGCAGTACTTC.

The V and J genes are TRBV27 and TRBJ2-3; 7 nucleotides align to TRBD1. The J segment lost 6 bases and the V segment lost 3 bases, leaving 9 bases of the junction unmatched. The CDR3 has 15 residues. Germline CDR1 is MNHEY and CDR2 is SMNVEV (reference sequence). The CDR3 nucleotides are TGTGCCAGCAGTTTCCGGGACAGTCCTCAGGATACGCAGTATTTT. This gives the protein CASSFRDSPQDTQYF.

This chain joins TRBV7-6 and TRBJ1-1; D uncertain. Trimming took off 4 bases at V and 3 bases at J, with 21 bases between the two ends. Germline V gives CDR1 SGHVS, CDR2 FNYEAQ. The CDR3 is 17 amino acids. This CDR3 reads CASSSRYRRNDDTEAFF. As DNA, the CDR3 is TGTGCCAGCAGCTCCAGGTATCGACGTAATGACGACACTGAAGCTTTCTTT.

The count of this clone is one. V is TRBV28 and J is TRBJ2-1, with D possibly being TRBD2 (6 bases). The CDR3 is 15 amino acids. CDR1 is MDHEN and CDR2 is SYDVKM in the germline V gene. Trimming left V 3 bases short and J 3 bases short, with 12 bases between. The CDR3 region is CASSFEFGGYNEQFF. CDR3 sequence (DNA): TGTGCCAGCAGTTTTGAGTTCGGGGGCTACAATGAGCAGTTCTTC.

This clone appeared a single time. CDR3 loop: CASSVYRGDNEKLFF. CDR3 DNA: TGTGCCAGCAGCGTCTACAGGGGGGATAATGAAAAACTGTTTTTT. This sequence joins TRBV7-2 and TRBJ1-4, with 8 bases fitting TRBD1. Germline V CDR1 and CDR2: SGHTA, FQGNSA. The CDR3 is made up of 15 amino acids. Trimming took 5 bases from V and 4 from J; bases not matched to a gene: 6.

The gene calls are TRBV27 and TRBJ2-7, with D possibly being TRBD1 or TRBD2 (5 bases each). Germline CDR1 MNHEY, CDR2 SMNVEV (reference sequence). The ends were cut back, 2 bases at V and 9 bases at J, with 11 bases in the middle. The CDR3 spans 12 residues. The CDR3 bases are TGTGCCAGCAGTTTAAGAGGGGATGTGCAGTACTTC. Encoded protein: CASSLRGDVQYF.

This clone was counted once. The chain combines TRBV11-2 with TRBJ2-3; D is possibly TRBD1 (6 bases). The CDR3 length is 15 residues. CDR1 is SGHAT, CDR2 FQNNGV, per germline. With 4 bases removed from V and 3 bases from J, the gap between germline ends came to 14 bases. The CDR3 here is CASSSRTGSTDTQYF. The CDR3 nucleotides read TGTGCCAGCAGCTCACGAACAGGGAGTACAGATACGCAGTATTTT. Combining the CDR3 with reference TRBV11-2 and TRBJ2-3 gives the whole variable domain EAGVAQSPRYKIIEKRQSVAFWCNPISGHATLYWYQQILGQGPKLLIQFQNNGVVDDSQLPKDRFSAERLKGVDSTLKIQPAKLEDSAVYLCASSSRTGSTDTQYFGPGTRLTVL.

The chain is built from TRBV27 and TRBJ2-1; 8 positions agree with TRBD2. Germline V CDR1 and CDR2: MNHEY, SMNVEV (reference sequence). With V trimmed by 4 bases and J by 15 bases, 11 bases remained unmatched. CDR3 length equals 13 residues. The CDR3 here is CASSSQVESGRFF. The CDR3 DNA follows: TGTGCCAGCAGTTCGCAAGTTGAGAGCGGGAGGTTCTTC.

This clone was seen a handful of times. The J gene is TRBJ1-3, the V gene TRBV7-4, with a tentative D call TRBD1 (5 bases). Germline V gene data show CDR1 as SGHVT and CDR2 as SQSDAQ. V was clipped by 5 bases and J by 0 bases, with 14 bases between them. CDR3 size: 16 residues. DNA of the CDR3: TGTGCCAGCAGCCAGACAGAGTCACTCTCTGGAAACACCATATATTTT. This sequence encodes CASSQTESLSGNTIYF.

The chain joins TRBV7-9 to TRBJ2-3; the D gene is possibly TRBD2 (6 bases). This CDR3 has 16 amino acids. CDR1 and CDR2 (germline): SEHNR, FQNEAQ (reference sequence). V lost 2 bases, J lost 2 bases, and 14 bases lay in between. The CDR3 loop reads CASSLRSGGNTDTQYF. DNA for the CDR3: TGTGCCAGCAGCTTACGATCGGGCGGGAACACAGATACGCAGTATTTT.